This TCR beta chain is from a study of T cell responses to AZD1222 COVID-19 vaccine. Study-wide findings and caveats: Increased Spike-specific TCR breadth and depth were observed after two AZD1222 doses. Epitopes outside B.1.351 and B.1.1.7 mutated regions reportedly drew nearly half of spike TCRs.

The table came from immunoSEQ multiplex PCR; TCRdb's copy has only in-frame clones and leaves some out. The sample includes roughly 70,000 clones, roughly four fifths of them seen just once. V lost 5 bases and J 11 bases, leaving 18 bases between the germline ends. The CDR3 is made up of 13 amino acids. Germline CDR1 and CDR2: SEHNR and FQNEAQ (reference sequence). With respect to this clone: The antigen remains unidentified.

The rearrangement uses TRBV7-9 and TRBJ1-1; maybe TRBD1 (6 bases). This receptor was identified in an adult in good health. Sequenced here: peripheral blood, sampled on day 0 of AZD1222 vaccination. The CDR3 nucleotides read TGTGCCAGCAGCCTAGAACAGGGCAGGTTTGCTTTCTTT. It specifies CASSLEQGRFAFF.